This T cell receptor (beta chain) was captured by sequencing in a study of cytomegalovirus exposure and HLA in healthy donors. CDR1 is MNHEY, CDR2 SMNVEV, per germline (reference sequence). V dropped 6 bases and J dropped 2; count of bases not matched to a gene: 6. This CDR3 spans 14 amino acids. PCR used 60 Vbeta primers and 13 Jbeta primers. Generated by immunoSEQ multiplex PCR, the TCRdb table keeps only in-frame clones and is missing some. The sample includes 150,000 to 200,000 clones, 62% of them seen just once. This clonotype originated in a man in his forties in good health and CMV-seronegative. Material: PBMCs. The chain combines TRBV27 with TRBJ2-7, with 8 bases that match TRBD1. The CDR3 protein is CASRDRGRTYEQYF. As DNA, the CDR3 is TGTGCCAGCAGAGACAGGGGAAGGACCTACGAGCAGTACTTC.